These T cell receptor beta chains were read from a single sample in a study of beta chain features in type 1 diabetes. Produced via immunoSEQ multiplex PCR; TCRdb's table is partial and in-frame only. The sample includes some 900,000 clones, 17% of them seen just once. Sequenced input: naive CD4+ T cells from blood. These receptors all stem from a woman under 30 in good health. Both conserved end residues are part of each CDR3. D genes are given only for firm matches. Rows may omit the clone size; those that give it use once, few, many or a size class.

d_call j_call v_call clone_size cdr3_aa cdr3_nt
- TRBJ2-3 TRBV28 few CASSRDPLLGTQYF TGTGCCAGCAGTCGGGACCCGCTTTTGGGTACGCAGTATTTT
- TRBJ2-1 TRBV21-1 - CATKNTSGRACEQFF TGTGCCACCAAAAATACTAGCGGGAGGGCCTGTGAGCAGTTCTTC
TRBD1 TRBJ2-3 TRBV7-7 - CASSSGQGPGTQYF TGTGCTAGCAGCTCCGGACAGGGCCCGGGTACGCAGTATTTT
TRBD1 TRBJ1-5 TRBV19 few CASIAWGTESNQPQHF TGTGCCAGTATTGCCTGGGGGACAGAGAGCAATCAGCCCCAGCATTTT
TRBD2 TRBJ2-1 TRBV4-2 - CASSQDLLLAGGEFF TGTGCCAGCAGCCAAGATCTTTTGCTAGCGGGGGGTGAGTTCTTC
- TRBJ1-2 TRBV10-3 few CAISPGETYGYTF TGTGCCATCAGTCCGGGTGAGACCTATGGCTACACCTTC
TRBD1 TRBJ1-2 TRBV25-1 few CASSEYSDRGHGYTF TGTGCCAGCAGTGAATATTCCGACAGGGGGCATGGCTACACCTTC
- TRBJ2-7 TRBV18 - CASSPYGGTDYEQYF TGTGCCAGCTCACCCTACGGCGGGACGGATTACGAGCAGTACTTC
- TRBJ2-3 TRBV7-2 - CASSLQWGAADTQYF TGTGCCAGCAGCTTACAATGGGGGGCGGCAGATACGCAGTATTTT
TRBD1 TRBJ1-4 TRBV5-6 few CASSLVRDTGGMEKLFF TGTGCCAGCAGCTTGGTTCGGGATACAGGGGGAATGGAAAAACTGTTTTTT
- TRBJ1-1 TRBV5-6 - CASSLYVAFDGNTEAFF TGTGCCAGCAGCTTGTATGTCGCTTTCGACGGGAACACTGAAGCTTTCTTT
- TRBJ2-5 TRBV7-9 few CASSLNEETQYF TGTGCCAGCAGCTTGAATGAGGAGACCCAGTACTTC
- TRBJ1-5 TRBV4-1 few CASSLQGYSNQPQHF TGCGCCAGCAGCCTCCAGGGGTATAGCAATCAGCCCCAGCATTTT
- TRBJ1-3 TRBV7-9 few CASSEGTGNTIYF TGTGCTAGCAGCGAGGGAACTGGAAACACCATATATTTT
- TRBJ2-1 TRBV28 - CASSFPLSGGSYNEQFF TGTGCCAGCAGTTTCCCTCTTTCTGGGGGCTCCTACAATGAGCAGTTCTTC
TRBD2 TRBJ2-3 TRBV11-2 - CASSSTSGTSTDTQYF TGTGCCAGCAGCTCGACTAGCGGGACTAGCACAGATACGCAGTATTTT
- TRBJ1-1 TRBV7-2 few CASSLSPENTEAFF TGTGCCAGCAGCTTGTCGCCAGAGAACACTGAAGCTTTCTTT
TRBD2 TRBJ2-1 TRBV9 - CASSVASREGREQFF TGTGCCAGCAGCGTAGCGTCCCGGGAGGGCCGAGAGCAGTTCTTC
- TRBJ2-5 TRBV14 few CASSDKGPLLRGTQYF TGTGCCAGCAGCGATAAGGGACCCCTACTGAGGGGGACCCAGTACTTC
TRBD2 TRBJ2-7 TRBV28 few CASRLAGDPYEQYF TGTGCCAGCAGATTAGCGGGAGACCCCTACGAGCAGTACTTC
TRBD1 TRBJ1-2 TRBV15 - CATSRQGASYGYTF TGTGCCACCAGTAGACAGGGGGCTTCCTATGGCTACACCTTC
TRBD1 TRBJ1-1 TRBV5-1 few CASSPGQGVNTEAFF TGCGCCAGCAGCCCAGGACAGGGGGTGAACACTGAAGCTTTCTTT
- TRBJ2-3 TRBV9 - CASSVAFKDTQYF TGTGCCAGCAGCGTAGCCTTTAAAGATACGCAGTATTTT
TRBD2 TRBJ2-3 TRBV5-1 - CASSSGIAGAADTQYF TGCGCCAGCAGCTCGGGGATAGCGGGAGCCGCAGATACGCAGTATTTT
- TRBJ2-5 TRBV7-2 - CASSLTREAGETQYF TGTGCCAGCAGCTTAACAAGGGAGGCGGGAGAGACCCAGTACTTC
- TRBJ2-1 TRBV27 - CASSLRGLTYNEQFF TGTGCCAGCAGTTTACGCGGACTCACCTACAATGAGCAGTTCTTC
TRBD2 TRBJ2-1 TRBV7-3 - CASSRLAGVYNEQFF TGTGCCAGCAGCCGACTAGCGGGAGTCTACAATGAGCAGTTCTTC
TRBD2 TRBJ2-3 TRBV10-3 - CAISGSSGRTDTQYF TGTGCCATCAGTGGGTCTAGCGGGAGAACAGATACGCAGTATTTT
- TRBJ1-1 TRBV29-1 - CSVGRTNTEAFF TGCAGCGTCGGACGGACGAACACTGAAGCTTTCTTT
TRBD1 TRBJ1-2 TRBV7-3 few CASSDGQGYGYTF TGTGCCAGCAGCGACGGACAGGGCTATGGCTACACCTTC
- TRBJ2-2 TRBV13 few CAGRKNTGELFF TGTGCCGGCAGAAAGAACACCGGGGAGCTGTTTTTT
TRBD1 TRBJ2-2 TRBV27 - CARISRTGSNTGELFF TGTGCCAGGATCTCCCGGACAGGCTCGAACACCGGGGAGCTGTTTTTT
- TRBJ1-1 TRBV7-9 - CASSVAIKAFF TGTGCCAGCAGCGTAGCTATAAAAGCTTTCTTT